Listed below are T cell receptor beta chains from one sample, sequenced in a study of glioma-infiltrating T cells after dendritic cell vaccination. Here immunoSEQ multiplex PCR was the method, and the copy in TCRdb shows in-frame clones only, minus some. Among about 90,000 clones listed, roughly 80% were seen once. This specimen consisted of blood, obtained after dendritic cell vaccination. Receptor source: a human donor with glioblastoma. Both conserved end residues are part of each CDR3. D genes are given only for firm matches. Not all rows give a size; the values are once, few, many and, for expanded clones, a class.

TRBD2 - TRBJ2-1 TRBV7-7 TGTGCCAGCAGCTTAGGGGTAGCGGGTTACAATGAGCAGTTCTTC CASSLGVAGYNEQFF
- - TRBJ1-4 TRBV29-1 TGCAGCGTTGGTTCAGGGGCCGAAAAACTGTTTTTT CSVGSGAEKLFF
- - TRBJ1-6 TRBV6-5 TGTGCCAGCAGTTACTCGCGGACCGGGGGTTCACCCCTCCACTTT CASSYSRTGGSPLHF
TRBD1 once TRBJ1-1 TRBV19 TGTGCCAGTAGTCTCACACAGGGGAGGGCTTTCTTT CASSLTQGRAFF
- - TRBJ1-2 TRBV5-4 TGTGCCAGCAGGATAAATAGCGGCTACACCTTC CASRINSGYTF
- few TRBJ1-2 TRBV7-9 TGTGCCAGCAGCGAGGGAGAGGGCTACACCTTC CASSEGEGYTF
- - TRBJ1-4 TRBV19 TGTGCCAGTAGTAAAGGACAGCCCGGAGGTGAAAAACTGTTTTTT CASSKGQPGGEKLFF
TRBD2 - TRBJ2-7 TRBV7-3 TGTGCCAGCAGCTTAACGCGGGGGGCCGAACAGTACTTC CASSLTRGAEQYF
TRBD1 - TRBJ1-4 TRBV5-1 TGCGCCAGCACCTTACAGGGGCAGGTTAATGAAAAACTGTTTTTT CASTLQGQVNEKLFF
TRBD2 once TRBJ2-3 TRBV5-1 TGCGCCAGCAGCCCACAGCGGGACACAGATACGCAGTATTTT CASSPQRDTDTQYF
- once TRBJ1-6 TRBV6-4 TGTGCCAGCAGGGCTACAGGAATCTCCTATAATTCACCCCTCCACTTT CASRATGISYNSPLHF
TRBD1 - TRBJ2-2 TRBV5-6 TGTGCCAGCAGAACCTGGGGGACAGGGGGAACCGGGGAGCTGTTTTTT CASRTWGTGGTGELFF
- - TRBJ1-1 TRBV11-2 TGTGCCAGCAGCTTTGGAGGGGTGAACACTGAAGCTTTCTTT CASSFGGVNTEAFF
TRBD1 - TRBJ1-1 TRBV29-1 TGCAGCGCAGGACAGGGGGTGATGAACACTGAAGCTTTCTTT CSAGQGVMNTEAFF
TRBD1 - TRBJ1-5 TRBV5-1 TGCGCCAGCAGCTCGACAGGGGAAAGCAATCAGCCCCAGCATTTT CASSSTGESNQPQHF
TRBD1 - TRBJ2-7 TRBV5-1 TGCGCCAGCAGCTTCTCAGGGGGTGGATATAAGCAGTACTTC CASSFSGGGYKQYF
TRBD2 - TRBJ2-3 TRBV13 TGTGCCAGCAGCTCCTTAGCGGGGGGCGGAGCAGATACGCAGTATTTT CASSSLAGGGADTQYF
TRBD1 - TRBJ1-1 TRBV5-4 TGTGCCAGCAGCTTGGGAAGGGGGCGAACCACTGAAGCTTTCTTT CASSLGRGRTTEAFF
TRBD2 - TRBJ2-5 TRBV10-3 TGTGCCATCAGGGATCCGGCGGGGGGACAAGAGACCCAGTACTTC CAIRDPAGGQETQYF
- - TRBJ1-5 TRBV19 TGTGCCAGTAAGGACGCTACAGGCGATCAGCCCCAGCATTTT CASKDATGDQPQHF
- - TRBJ2-6 TRBV5-8 TGTGCCAGCAGCTTGGCAGGGTCTGGGGCCAACGTCCTGACTTTC CASSLAGSGANVLTF
- - TRBJ2-7 TRBV11-3 TGTGCCAGCAGCCACGCCGGGGATCCGCCCTACGAGCAGTACTTC CASSHAGDPPYEQYF
- once TRBJ1-2 TRBV7-9 TGTGCCAGCAGCCCCGACAGCTATGGCTACACCTTC CASSPDSYGYTF
- - TRBJ2-7 TRBV5-4 TGTGCCAGCAGCTTGGGGCAGGGGAGCTCCTACGAGCAGTACTTC CASSLGQGSSYEQYF
TRBD1 - TRBJ2-7 TRBV10-2 TGCGCCAGCAGTGGGGACAGGGTCTACGAGCAGTACTTC CASSGDRVYEQYF
TRBD1 - TRBJ1-2 TRBV5-1 TGCGCCAGCAGCCTTCGGACAGGGCAGCCTAACTATGGCTACACCTTC CASSLRTGQPNYGYTF
TRBD1 - TRBJ2-7 TRBV12-5 TGTGCTAGTTCTCTTTCCCGGGACAGCTCCTACGAGCAGTACTTC CASSLSRDSSYEQYF
- - TRBJ1-4 TRBV7-2 TGTGCCAGCAGCCCGCCTAGGGGATACGATGAAAAACTGTTTTTT CASSPPRGYDEKLFF
TRBD1 - TRBJ2-7 TRBV5-6 TGTGCCAGCAGCAGGGGACAGGGAAACTACGAGCAGTACTTC CASSRGQGNYEQYF
- - TRBJ1-6 TRBV2 TGTGCCAGCATAAAACAGGCGATTACCAATAATTCACCCCTCCACTTT CASIKQAITNNSPLHF
TRBD1 - TRBJ1-6 TRBV6-5 TGTGCCAGCAGTTCTGGGACAGGGTATTCACCCCTCCACTTT CASSSGTGYSPLHF
- - TRBJ1-1 TRBV4-2 TGTGCCAGCAGCCTCTCAGAAACCGAAGCTTTCTTT CASSLSETEAFF
- - TRBJ1-2 TRBV2 TGTGCCAGCAGTGGGTCCCGAGGAGACTATGGCTACACCTTC CASSGSRGDYGYTF
- - TRBJ2-4 TRBV6-6 TGTGCCAGCAATGAGAGGCTAGCCAAAAACATTCAGTACTTC CASNERLAKNIQYF
TRBD2 - TRBJ2-7 TRBV11-2 TGTGCCAGCAGCCCCGTTAGCCGAGCGGGGCCTTACGAGCAGTACTTC CASSPVSRAGPYEQYF
TRBD1 - TRBJ1-6 TRBV30 TGTGCCTGGTGGAGAGGGACAGGGGGAAATTCACCCCTCCACTTT CAWWRGTGGNSPLHF
TRBD2 - TRBJ2-3 TRBV5-1 TGCGCCAGCAACGGGGGGACCTTCACAGATACGCAGTATTTT CASNGGTFTDTQYF
- - TRBJ1-2 TRBV13 TGTGCCAGCAGCTTAGGTTCGGACATAAGGGGTGGCTACACCTTC CASSLGSDIRGGYTF
- - TRBJ1-2 TRBV7-2 TGTGCCAGCAGCTTGAGGGCAGGCTACACCTTC CASSLRAGYTF
TRBD1 - TRBJ2-3 TRBV15 TGTGCCACCAGCAGGGACGGACAGGGGGCGACAGATACGCAGTATTTT CATSRDGQGATDTQYF
TRBD1 few TRBJ1-2 TRBV2 TGTGCCAGCACGGGACAGCTGAATTATGGCTACACCTTC CASTGQLNYGYTF
TRBD1 - TRBJ1-1 TRBV11-2 TGTGCCAGCAGCTTAGACCCCGGACAGGCCCCTTTCTTT CASSLDPGQAPFF
- - TRBJ1-1 TRBV7-9 TGTGCCAGCAGCTTGGGGAGGGGGATTTCTGAAGCTTTCTTT CASSLGRGISEAFF
- few TRBJ1-1 TRBV5-8 TGTGCCAGCAGCTTGGATCAGGGGAACACTGAAGCTTTCTTT CASSLDQGNTEAFF
- once TRBJ1-1 TRBV7-3 TGTGCCAGCAGCTCATCGACAGATTTGAACACTGAAGCTTTCTTT CASSSSTDLNTEAFF
- - TRBJ2-2 TRBV5-1 TGCGCCAGCAGCTTCAGACAGGATATTGGGGAGCTGTTTTTT CASSFRQDIGELFF
TRBD1 few TRBJ1-2 TRBV5-6 TGTGCCAGCAGTTTACGGGACAGGGGGCTAGGTGGCTACACCTTC CASSLRDRGLGGYTF
TRBD1 - TRBJ2-4 TRBV19 TGTGCCAGTAGTAACCCCGGGACAGACCTAGCCAAAAACATTCAGTACTTC CASSNPGTDLAKNIQYF
- few TRBJ1-4 TRBV4-1 TGCGCCAGCAGCCCAACGTTCGGGACTAATGAAAAACTGTTTTTT CASSPTFGTNEKLFF
TRBD2 - TRBJ2-7 TRBV7-2 TGTGCCAGCAGCCCTGGGGGGGGACTTACCTACGAGCAGTACTTC CASSPGGGLTYEQYF
- - TRBJ2-5 TRBV5-1 TGCGCCAGCAGCCCTCGAGGTTACCAAGAGACCCAGTACTTC CASSPRGYQETQYF
- - TRBJ1-1 TRBV4-2 TGTGCCAGCAGCCAATTAGGGGCTGTGAGCCCTGAAGCTTTCTTT CASSQLGAVSPEAFF
TRBD1 - TRBJ1-2 TRBV6-5 TGTGCCAGCACCAAAACAGGGGGTGGCTACACCTTC CASTKTGGGYTF
TRBD2 - TRBJ2-7 TRBV6-5 TGTGCCAGCAGTTACGGAACTAGCGACGAGCAGTACTTC CASSYGTSDEQYF
TRBD1 few TRBJ1-1 TRBV4-3 TGCGCCAGCAGCCCCTCCGGGACAGTGAACACTGAAGCTTTCTTT CASSPSGTVNTEAFF
- - TRBJ1-2 TRBV6-6 TGTGCCAGCAGCGAGGCTCAAAATTATGGCTACACCTTC CASSEAQNYGYTF
TRBD1 few TRBJ2-7 TRBV19 TGTGCCAGTAGTACTGGGGACAGGGGCCACGAGCAGTACTTC CASSTGDRGHEQYF
- - TRBJ2-3 TRBV7-2 TGTGCCAGCAGCCCGGGTGGGTTTAGAAGCACAGATACGCAGTATTTT CASSPGGFRSTDTQYF
- many TRBJ1-6 TRBV7-2 TGTGCCAGCAGCCCCAATCGGATAGGGGATAATTCACCCCTCCACTTT CASSPNRIGDNSPLHF
- - TRBJ1-2 TRBV30 TGTGCCTGGTCCGCTAACTATGGCTACACCTTC CAWSANYGYTF